The 14 T cell receptor beta chains presented below share a single source sample, sequenced in a study of cytomegalovirus exposure and HLA in healthy donors. PCR used 60 Vbeta primers and 13 Jbeta primers. Sequencing was performed with immunoSEQ multiplex PCR; in TCRdb, only in-frame clones are kept and a portion is missing. The profile shows 100,000 to 150,000 clones, approximately 78% of them singletons. The sequenced sample consisted of PBMCs. The receptors derive from a woman between 35 and 50 years old in good health and CMV-seropositive.

This chain connects TRBV18 to TRBJ2-7, with D perhaps TRBD2 (5 bases). The germline CDR1 and CDR2 sequences are KGHSH and LQKENI. This CDR3 comprises 12 residues. Trimming took off 5 bases at V and 6 bases at J, with 11 bases between the two ends. CDR3 nucleotides: TGTGCCAGCTCATCTCCACGGGGCGAGCAGTACTTC. It specifies CASSSPRGEQYF. The variable domain in full, completed from reference TRBV18 and TRBJ2-7, reads NAGVMQNPRHLVRRRGQEARLRCSPMKGHSHVYWYRQLPEEGLKFMVYLQKENIIDESGMPKERFSAEFPKEGPSILRIQQVVRGDSAAYFCASSSPRGEQYFGPGTRLTVT.

The V gene is TRBV15, the J gene TRBJ2-3; unclear D gene. From germline, CDR1 is LNHNV and CDR2 YYDKDF (reference sequence). There are 12 residues in the CDR3. Trimming shortened V by 0 bases and J by 6 bases, and 4 bases separated the two germline ends. The CDR3 here is CATSRDQDTQYF. For the CDR3, the DNA is TGTGCCACCAGCAGAGATCAGGATACGCAGTATTTT.

CDR3 DNA: TGTGCCAGCAGCGCGGGACTAGCGGCATCCGGGGAGACCCAGTACTTC. Translated: CASSAGLAASGETQYF. The chain has TRBV2 and TRBJ2-5; 11 bases map to TRBD2. V dropped 6 bases and J dropped 5; count of bases not matched to a gene: 11. Looked up from germline, CDR1 is SNHLY and CDR2 is FYNNEI. This CDR3 contains 16 residues.

The chain recombines TRBV2 with TRBJ1-1; 7 nucleotides line up with TRBD1. CDR1 and CDR2 from the germline V gene are SNHLY and FYNNEI. The CDR3 is 13 residues long. V trimming: 5 bases; J trimming: 5 bases; junction bases outside the gene matches: 5. CDR3 nucleotides: TGTGCCAGCAGTCTGACAGGGAGGACTGAAGCTTTCTTT. Its translation: CASSLTGRTEAFF.

The chain combines TRBV1 with TRBJ2-1; the D segment call TRBD2 is taken from the table without a DNA check. TRBV1 is marked as a pseudogene. The CDR3 consists of 16 residues. As DNA, the CDR3 is TGCACCAGCAGCCAAGTTCCGGGGGTGCCGTCGGATGAGCAGTTCTTC. The encoded protein is CTSSQVPGVPSDEQFF.

The chain carries TRBV4-3 and TRBJ2-7; 8 nucleotides agree with TRBD1. The CDR3 is 13 amino acids. The germline gives CDR1 LGHNA, CDR2 YSLEER. The V gene end was trimmed by 0 bases and the J gene end by 7 bases; junction bases not matched to a gene: 2. In DNA, the CDR3 is TGCGCCAGCAGCCAAGACAGGGGGCGGGAGCAGTACTTC. Its translation is CASSQDRGREQYF.

The sample holds one count of this clone. The chain links TRBV6-1 to TRBJ2-7; D uncertain. The CDR3 extends over 14 amino acids. CDR1 is MNHNS, CDR2 SASEGT, per germline. V dropped 4 bases and J dropped 4 bases, with 14 bases sitting between them. CDR3 bases: TGTGCCAGCAGTGGGTCCGGAACTATTTACGAGCAGTACTTC. Its protein product is CASSGSGTIYEQYF.

V is TRBV5-4 and J is TRBJ1-1; D uncertain. CDR3 length equals 13 residues. Looked up from germline, CDR1 is SGHNT and CDR2 is YYREEE (reference sequence). Between the trimmed V and J ends, which lost 7 bases and 2 bases, there was a span of 12 bases. CDR3 in amino acids: CASRLDLNTEAFF. The CDR3 coding sequence is TGTGCCAGCCGGCTAGATCTCAACACTGAAGCTTTCTTT.

This chain joins TRBV2 and TRBJ2-7, with D possibly matching TRBD2 (5 bases). V lost 4 bases to trimming and J lost 2 bases, with 6 bases between them. Germline V gives CDR1 SNHLY, CDR2 FYNNEI. The CDR3 consists of 12 residues. CDR3 bases: TGTGCCAGCAGTGGAGGGACCTACGAGCAGTACTTC. The encoded protein is CASSGGTYEQYF.

This clone was seen only a few times. The rearrangement joins TRBV29-1 to TRBJ2-3; TRBD2 aligns across 11 bases. This CDR3 has 17 amino acids. The J segment lost 0 bases and the V segment lost 4 bases, leaving 9 bases of the junction unmatched. Germline loops: CDR1 SQVTM, CDR2 ANQGSEA. CDR3 amino acids: CSVVSLAGGPSTDTQYF. The CDR3, as DNA: TGCAGCGTTGTGTCTCTAGCGGGGGGACCTAGCACAGATACGCAGTATTTT.

This chain joins TRBV6-1 and TRBJ2-2, with D uncertain. Germline CDR1 and CDR2: MNHNS and SASEGT. Trimming cost V 6 bases and J 3 bases, with 8 bases left between them. The CDR3 contains 13 residues. The CDR3 sequence: CASRLTYTGELFF. CDR3 DNA: TGTGCCAGCAGGCTTACATACACCGGGGAGCTGTTTTTT.

The chain employs TRBV7-6 and TRBJ2-2; perhaps TRBD1 as D (8 bases). The CDR3 is 15 amino acids. CDR1 SGHVS and CDR2 FNYEAQ come from the germline V gene. Deletions cut 5 bases from V and 5 bases from J, with 15 bases between. The CDR3 coding sequence is TGTGCCAGCAGCCTATACAGGGGGGGAACCGGGGAGCTGTTTTTT. As protein: CASSLYRGGTGELFF.

This clone appeared a few times. The chain joins TRBV2 to TRBJ1-2; D possibly corresponds to TRBD1 (6 bases). Germline-derived CDR1 and CDR2 are SNHLY and FYNNEI. Trimming removed 1 base at V and 7 bases at J, with 25 bases between. This CDR3 spans 18 amino acids. CDR3 in DNA: TGTGCCAGCAGTGAAGGCCAGGGGATTACCAACGGGGTCCGTGGCTACACCTTC. Translating gives CASSEGQGITNGVRGYTF.

The genes are TRBV2 and TRBJ2-5, with 12 bases lining up with TRBD2. This CDR3 contains 15 residues. V gave up 7 bases and J gave up 9 bases; unmatched junction bases: 12. Germline CDR1 SNHLY, CDR2 FYNNEI. The CDR3 DNA sequence: TGTGCCAGCATGGAACTAGCGGGGGGTTCCGAGGCCCAGTACTTC. Protein product: CASMELAGGSEAQYF. The full variable domain, in which reference TRBV2 and TRBJ2-5 provide the parts outside the CDR3, is EPEVTQTPSHQVTQMGQEVILRCVPISNHLYFYWYRQILGQKVEFLVSFYNNEISEKSEIFDDQFSVERPDGSNFTLKIRSTKLEDSAMYFCASMELAGGSEAQYFGPGTRLLVL.